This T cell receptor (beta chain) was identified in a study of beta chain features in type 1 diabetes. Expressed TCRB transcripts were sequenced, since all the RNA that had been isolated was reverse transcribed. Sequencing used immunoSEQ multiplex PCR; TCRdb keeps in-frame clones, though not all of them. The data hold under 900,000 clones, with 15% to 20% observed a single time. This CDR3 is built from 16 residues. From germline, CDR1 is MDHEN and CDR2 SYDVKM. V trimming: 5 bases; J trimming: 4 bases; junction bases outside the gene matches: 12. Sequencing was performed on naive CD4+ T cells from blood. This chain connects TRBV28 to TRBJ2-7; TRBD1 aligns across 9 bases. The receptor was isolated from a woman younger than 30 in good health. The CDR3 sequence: CASSPNRGRNTYEQYF. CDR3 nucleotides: TGTGCCAGCAGTCCTAACAGGGGGCGGAATACATACGAGCAGTACTTC.